Presented here are 26 T cell receptor beta chains from one specimen sequenced in a study of blood T cell repertoires in COVID-19. Here immunoSEQ multiplex PCR was the method, and the copy in TCRdb shows in-frame clones only, minus some. The sample lists approximately 270,000 clones, 88% occurring once. The sample taken for sequencing was peripheral blood. These receptors all come from a woman aged 25 to 39 with COVID-19, enrolled during active disease.

The chain combines TRBV23-1 with TRBJ1-4, with TRBD1 identical over 9 bases. TRBV23-1 is labeled an ORF, and its function is uncertain. The CDR3 is 16 amino acids. V was clipped by 2 bases and J by 8 bases; unmatched bases: 9. The CDR3 is CASSQEPGQGREKLFF. CDR3 coding DNA: TGCGCCAGCAGTCAAGAACCGGGACAGGGACGAGAAAAACTGTTTTTT.

J is TRBJ2-2 and V is TRBV19; weak D call: TRBD1 (5 bases). CDR1 is LNHDA and CDR2 is SQIVND in the germline V gene (reference sequence). The CDR3 consists of 19 residues. Trimming took off 2 bases at V and 5 bases at J, with 24 bases between the two ends. CDR3 sequence (DNA): TGTGCCAGTAGTATATATAAGTGGGCCGGAACAGGACGTACCGGGGAGCTGTTTTTT. It yields the protein CASSIYKWAGTGRTGELFF.

The J gene is TRBJ2-3, the V gene TRBV18; D gene ambiguous. This CDR3 is built from 15 residues. Germline V gene lookup returns CDR1 KGHSH and CDR2 LQKENI. Trimming cost V 6 bases and J 1 base, with 14 bases left between them. The chain's CDR3 is CASSPDTAGTDTQYF. CDR3 sequence (DNA): TGTGCCAGCTCGCCCGACACTGCTGGCACAGATACGCAGTATTTT.

This sequence joins TRBV7-2 and TRBJ1-2; the D gene is possibly TRBD1 (6 bases). This CDR3 contains 16 residues. Trimming left V 2 bases short and J 7 bases short, with 20 bases between. The germline CDR1 and CDR2 sequences are SGHTA and FQGNSA. Written as DNA, the CDR3 is TGTGCCAGCAGCTTAAACCCCGGCAGGGGTTTTAGTGGCTACACCTTC. This encodes CASSLNPGRGFSGYTF.

The V gene is TRBV10-3, the J gene TRBJ1-1; 9 nucleotides align to TRBD1. Germline CDR1 and CDR2: ENHRY and SYGVKD. The V segment lost 0 bases and the J segment 8 bases; nucleotides outside the gene matches: 1. This CDR3 contains 13 residues. The CDR3 sequence: CAISESGTGEAFF. CDR3 in DNA: TGTGCCATCAGTGAGTCGGGGACAGGGGAAGCTTTCTTT.

CDR3 sequence: CASSLLAGGVDTQYF. CDR3 coding DNA: TGTGCCAGCAGCTTACTAGCGGGAGGGGTTGATACGCAGTATTTT. The V and J genes are TRBV5-8 and TRBJ2-3; 13 bases align to TRBD2. Trimming at V came to 2 bases and at J to 6 bases, leaving 3 bases not matched to a gene. The CDR3 spans 15 residues. CDR1 is SGHTS and CDR2 is YDEGEE in the germline V gene.

This chain links TRBV6-2 or TRBV6-3 with TRBJ2-3; 7 bases match TRBD2. V was pared by 0 bases and J by 0 bases, with 0 bases of the junction left unmatched. The V gene's germline CDR1 is MNHEY and CDR2 SVGEGT. This CDR3 comprises 15 residues. CDR3 nucleotide sequence: TGTGCCAGCAGTTACTCTAGCGGGAGCACAGATACGCAGTATTTT. Encoded protein: CASSYSSGSTDTQYF.

The chain couples TRBV6-2 or TRBV6-3 to TRBJ1-2; 7 nucleotides align to TRBD1. V lost 0 bases, J lost 5 bases, and 6 bases stayed unmatched. The CDR3 covers 15 residues. Germline values: CDR1 MNHEY, CDR2 SVGEGT. Here the CDR3 reads CASSYSGTVRYGYTF. The CDR3, as DNA: TGTGCCAGCAGTTACTCGGGGACAGTCAGATATGGCTACACCTTC.

The V and J genes are TRBV1 and TRBJ2-3; the DNA was not compared with TRBD2, the D call given in the table. TRBV1 is flagged as a pseudogene. This CDR3 is 19 amino acids long. The CDR3 DNA sequence: TGCACCAGCAGGTCCCTAGCGGGGGCCCCGGCTCCTTACACAGATACGCAGTATTTT. Its translation: CTSRSLAGAPAPYTDTQYF.

CDR3 DNA: TGTGCCAGCAGCTTAGAGGTTGGGGCCGAGATGGCTTTCTTT. The encoded protein is CASSLEVGAEMAFF. The rearrangement links TRBV7-9 to TRBJ1-1; TRBD1 is a possible D gene (5 bases). Germline CDR1 SEHNR, CDR2 FQNEAQ (reference sequence). With 1 base removed from V and 11 bases from J, the gap between germline ends came to 17 bases. This CDR3 has 14 amino acids.

This chain joins TRBV23-1 and TRBJ1-6; D call uncertain. TRBV23-1 is an open reading frame whose function is uncertain. Trimming shortened V by 6 bases and J by 10 bases, and 22 bases separated the two germline ends. This CDR3 is built from 16 residues. In DNA form, the CDR3 reads TGCGCCAGCAGCACCCAAAGGATCGACAAGATCTCACCCCTCCACTTT. Its translation: CASSTQRIDKISPLHF.

The chain carries TRBV28 and TRBJ1-1, with D maybe TRBD1 (5 bases). The CDR3 sequence is 14 residues long. The V and J ends lost 5 bases and 1 base respectively, with 11 bases between them. In germline, CDR1 is MDHEN, CDR2 SYDVKM. CDR3 sequence (DNA): TGTGCCAGCAGTCCCTACGGGGGGAACACTGAAGCTTTCTTT. It is translated as CASSPYGGNTEAFF.

DNA for the CDR3: TGCGCCAGCAGCCCGGAAAGGACAGGCGCTAACTATGGCTACACCTTC. Its translation: CASSPERTGANYGYTF. The V gene is TRBV5-1, the J gene TRBJ1-2; 7 nucleotides match TRBD1. V shed 4 bases, J shed 0 bases, and the junction held 9 bases outside the gene matches. Germline CDR1 is SGHRS and CDR2 is YFSETQ. The CDR3 runs 16 residues.

V and J are TRBV19 and TRBJ1-5; TRBD1 matches 7 bases. CDR1 is LNHDA and CDR2 is SQIVND in the germline V gene (reference sequence). Germline trimming cut 7 bases from V and 4 bases from J; bases unmatched to any gene: 7. CDR3 length: 14 amino acids. The CDR3 region is CASMLGTANQPQHF. The CDR3 nucleotides are TGTGCCAGTATGCTCGGGACAGCAAATCAGCCCCAGCATTTT. Variable domain in full (rest from reference TRBV19 and TRBJ1-5): DGGITQSPKYLFRKEGQNVTLSCEQNLNHDAMYWYRQDPGQGLRLIYYSQIVNDFQKGDIAEGYSVSREKKESFPLTVTSAQKNPTAFYLCASMLGTANQPQHFGDGTRLSIL.

This chain uses TRBV3-1 (or the pseudogene TRBV3-2) with TRBJ1-1; a weak D match, TRBD1 (6 bases). This CDR3 contains 16 residues. Germline loops: CDR1 LGHDT, CDR2 YNNKEL (reference sequence). V lost 0 bases and J lost 0, with 11 bases in between. Here the CDR3 reads CASSQETGSMNTEAFF. CDR3 DNA: TGTGCCAGCAGCCAAGAAACAGGGAGTATGAACACTGAAGCTTTCTTT.

The V gene is TRBV7-9, the J gene TRBJ2-3, with D possibly being TRBD2 (7 bases). Germline CDR1 and CDR2: SEHNR and FQNEAQ (reference sequence). Deletions cut 1 base from V and 4 bases from J, with 15 bases between. There are 16 residues in the CDR3. CDR3 DNA: TGTGCCAGCAGCTTAGGTTCGGCGGGGGCCTCAGATACGCAGTATTTT. This gives the protein CASSLGSAGASDTQYF.

The chain combines TRBV11-3 with TRBJ2-1; the match to TRBD1 covers 9 bases. The CDR3 runs 16 residues. Trimming at V came to 5 bases and at J to 0 bases, leaving 5 bases not matched to a gene. Germline CDR1 and CDR2: SGHNT and YENEEA. In nucleotides, the CDR3 is TGTGCCAGCAGCGGGGACAGGGAGAGCTCCTACAATGAGCAGTTCTTC. Residues: CASSGDRESSYNEQFF. Full variable domain (outside the CDR3, taken from reference TRBV11-3 and TRBJ2-1): EAGVVQSPRYKIIEKKQPVAFWCNPISGHNTLYWYLQNLGQGPELLIRYENEEAVDDSQLPKDRFSAERLKGVDSTLKIQPAELGDSAVYLCASSGDRESSYNEQFFGPGTRLTVL.

The rearrangement links TRBV10-3 to TRBJ2-2; D uncertain. CDR3 length: 13 residues. Between the trimmed V and J ends, which lost 2 bases and 5 bases, there was a span of 6 bases. Germline-derived CDR1 and CDR2 are ENHRY and SYGVKD. The CDR3 DNA sequence: TGTGCCATCAGTGAGCCCCCAACCGGGGAGCTGTTTTTT. Its protein product is CAISEPPTGELFF.

The chain links TRBV9 to TRBJ2-1, with a possible D match to TRBD1 (5 bases). The CDR3 length is 11 residues. Germline V lookup: CDR1 SGDLS, CDR2 YYNGEE. V lost 7 bases to trimming and J lost 7 bases, with 9 bases between them. The CDR3 DNA follows: TGTGCCAGCGGGGCGCAGAATGAGCAGTTCTTC. Its translation: CASGAQNEQFF.

V and J are TRBV7-9 and TRBJ2-6, with 8 bases identical to TRBD1. Trimming removed 4 bases from V and 3 bases from J; junction bases left unmatched: 11. CDR1 is SEHNR, CDR2 FQNEAQ, per germline (reference sequence). The length of the CDR3 is 18 residues. CDR3 nucleotide sequence: TGTGCCAGCAGCTGGCCCGGGACAGGCCCTTTTGGGGCCAACGTCCTGACTTTC. Residues: CASSWPGTGPFGANVLTF.

This sequence joins TRBV10-3 and TRBJ2-3; D is unclear. V lost 11 bases, J lost 1 base, and 16 bases lay in between. Germline V gene sequence: CDR1 ENHRY, CDR2 SYGVKD. This CDR3 has 14 amino acids. CDR3 nucleotides: TGTGCCCTCGCGGCTACATCCGGCACAGATACGCAGTATTTT. Translated: CALAATSGTDTQYF.

CDR3 residues: CASRRLAEETQYF. The CDR3 DNA reads as TGTGCCAGCAGACGACTAGCCGAAGAGACCCAGTACTTC. The chain links TRBV12-3 or TRBV12-4 to TRBJ2-5; 7 nucleotides match TRBD2. This CDR3 contains 13 residues. The V and J ends lost 6 bases and 3 bases, in that order; junction bases with no gene match: 4.

This chain joins TRBV10-3 and TRBJ2-5, with D tentatively TRBD2 (5 bases). Germline loops: CDR1 ENHRY, CDR2 SYGVKD. The CDR3 spans 12 residues. V dropped 6 bases and J dropped 4 bases, with 9 bases sitting between them. CDR3 loop: CAIREEGETQYF. The DNA of the CDR3 is TGTGCCATCAGGGAAGAGGGAGAGACCCAGTACTTC.

This clone was observed a handful of times. The chain joins TRBV5-1 to TRBJ2-7; no definite D call. This CDR3 contains 14 residues. Germline CDR1 reads SGHRS; CDR2 reads YFSETQ. V was clipped by 0 bases and J by 3 bases, with 10 bases between them. CDR3: CASSLEPRFYEQYV. CDR3 DNA: TGCGCCAGCAGCTTGGAACCCAGATTCTACGAGCAGTACGTC.

The CDR3 DNA sequence: TGTGCCAGCAGCCAGCCACTAGCGGGATCCTACAATGAGCAGTTCTTC. Translated, it gives CASSQPLAGSYNEQFF. The chain is built from TRBV3-1 (or the pseudogene TRBV3-2) and TRBJ2-1; 10 nucleotides match TRBD2. The V and J ends lost 3 bases and 1 base, in that order; junction bases with no gene match: 3. This CDR3 region has 16 residues. The germline CDR1 and CDR2 sequences are LGHDT and YNNKEL (reference sequence).

CDR3 in DNA: TGTGCCAGCAGTTTTTCCGAGGCGGGGGGACGTAATGAGCAGTTCTTC. This encodes CASSFSEAGGRNEQFF. The V and J genes are TRBV6-6 and TRBJ2-1; 8 bases fit TRBD2. Germline trimming cut 4 bases from V and 7 bases from J; bases unmatched to any gene: 12. The germline CDR1 and CDR2 sequences are MNHNY and SVGAGI (reference sequence). The CDR3 spans 16 residues.